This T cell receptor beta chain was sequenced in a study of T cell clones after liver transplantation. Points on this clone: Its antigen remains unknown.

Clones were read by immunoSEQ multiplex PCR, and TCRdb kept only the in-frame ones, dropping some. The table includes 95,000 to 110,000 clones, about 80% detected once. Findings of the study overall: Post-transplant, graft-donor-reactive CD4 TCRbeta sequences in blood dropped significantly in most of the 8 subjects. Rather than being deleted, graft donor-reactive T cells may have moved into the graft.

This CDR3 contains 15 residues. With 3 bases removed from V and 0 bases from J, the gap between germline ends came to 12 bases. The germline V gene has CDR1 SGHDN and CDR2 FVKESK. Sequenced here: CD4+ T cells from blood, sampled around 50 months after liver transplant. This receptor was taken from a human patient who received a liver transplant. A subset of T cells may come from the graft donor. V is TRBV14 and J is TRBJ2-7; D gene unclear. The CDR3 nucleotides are TGTGCCAGCAGCCAGGGTACGAAGAGCTCCTACGAGCAGTACTTC. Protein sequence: CASSQGTKSSYEQYF.